The 30 T cell receptor beta chains presented below share a single source sample, sequenced in a study of blood T cell repertoires in COVID-19 (dated by TCRdb to 2018 to 2020). The library was prepared using the immunoSEQ multiplex PCR assay. In TCRdb, the immuneACCESS table is reduced to in-frame sequences with V and J assigned. These tables do not hold every clone; where another copy was compared, an unresolved V gene accounts for under half, and the others remain unexplained. The sample includes about 230,000 clones, with about 85% observed a single time. Of the sample, 12% falls within the top ten clones. The sample was peripheral blood. These receptor sequences come from a woman between 18 and 29 years old who had recovered from COVID-19.

CDR3 nucleotides: TGTGCCAGCAGCCGGGACAGCAACTATGGCTACACCTTC. Protein sequence: CASSRDSNYGYTF. The rearrangement joins TRBV6-4 to TRBJ1-2; 7 positions match TRBD1. CDR1 MRHNA and CDR2 SNTAGT come from the germline V gene. This CDR3 contains 13 residues. V shed 6 bases, J shed 2 bases, and the junction held 3 bases outside the gene matches.

This chain joins TRBV5-1 and TRBJ2-7; D might be TRBD2 (6 bases). Germline values: CDR1 SGHRS, CDR2 YFSETQ. Trimming removed 2 bases at V and 1 base at J, with 10 bases between. The CDR3 has 14 amino acids. CDR3 in amino acids: CASSFMGGSYEQYF. The CDR3 region has the DNA TGCGCCAGCAGCTTTATGGGGGGATCCTACGAGCAGTACTTC. The whole variable domain, remainder taken from reference TRBV5-1 and TRBJ2-7, is KAGVTQTPRYLIKTRGQQVTLSCSPISGHRSVSWYQQTPGQGLQFLFEYFSETQRNKGNFPGRFSGRQFSNSRSEMNVSTLELGDSALYLCASSFMGGSYEQYFGPGTRLTVT.

The chain employs TRBV4-3 and TRBJ2-3, with a possible D match to TRBD2 (5 bases). The CDR3 length is 17 residues. Germline CDR1 is LGHNA and CDR2 is YSLEER. V was trimmed by 0 bases and J by 0 bases, leaving 13 bases between them. The CDR3 bases are TGCGCCAGCAGCCAAGATAACCCAGCGGCTAGCACAGATACGCAGTATTTT. Protein product: CASSQDNPAASTDTQYF.

This chain links TRBV7-2 with TRBJ2-3, with D perhaps TRBD2 (5 bases). Germline V gene lookup returns CDR1 SGHTA and CDR2 FQGNSA. The CDR3 runs to 15 residues. With 5 bases removed from V and 0 bases from J, the gap between germline ends came to 12 bases. For the CDR3, the DNA is TGTGCCAGCAGCCTACGGGGTGGAAGCACAGATACGCAGTATTTT. It translates to CASSLRGGSTDTQYF.

This chain uses TRBV7-3 with TRBJ1-5; D call uncertain. The V gene's germline CDR1 is SGHTA and CDR2 FQGTGA. This CDR3 comprises 15 residues. V was cut by 2 bases and J by 6 bases, with 14 bases left in between. CDR3 coding DNA: TGTGCCAGCAGCTTAGGAGAGGTTGGGTGTCAGCCCCAGCATTTT. Encoded protein: CASSLGEVGCQPQHF. The full variable domain, completed using reference TRBV7-3 and TRBJ1-5, is GAGVSQTPSNKVTEKGKYVELRCDPISGHTALYWYRQSLGQGPEFLIYFQGTGAADDSGLPNDRFFAVRPEGSVSTLKIQRTERGDSAVYLCASSLGEVGCQPQHFGDGTRLSIL.

The CDR3 DNA sequence: TGCAGTGCAAGTACAGAAAGAACTGAAGCTTTCTTT. This gives the protein CSASTERTEAFF. The rearrangement joins TRBV20-1 to TRBJ1-1; D uncertain. Germline V gene data show CDR1 as DFQATT and CDR2 as SNEGSKA (reference sequence). This CDR3 is built from 12 residues. The V gene lost 6 bases and the J gene lost 5 bases, with 13 bases spanning the gap.

The DNA for the CDR3 is TGTGCCACCAGTAGAGAATTTGGGAACACCGGGGAGCTGTTTTTT. Translating gives CATSREFGNTGELFF. The rearrangement joins TRBV24-1 to TRBJ2-2; D remains ambiguous. This CDR3 is built from 15 residues. V lost 6 bases to trimming and J lost 1 base, with 11 bases between them. Germline CDR1 is KGHDR and CDR2 is SFDVKD.

The V call is TRBV29-1, the J call TRBJ1-2; 8 nucleotides agree with TRBD1. Germline lookup yields CDR1 SQVTM and CDR2 ANQGSEA. J gave up 6 bases and V 4 bases, and 10 bases lay outside the gene matches. This CDR3 has 14 amino acids. DNA of the CDR3: TGCAGCGTTGCGCAGGGGGCGTACACCGATGGCTACACCTTC. Its translation: CSVAQGAYTDGYTF.

The chain joins TRBV3-1 (or the pseudogene TRBV3-2) to TRBJ2-7, with D perhaps matching TRBD2 (5 bases). This CDR3 contains 15 residues. With 6 bases removed from V and 0 bases from J, the gap between germline ends came to 15 bases. CDR1 is LGHDT, CDR2 YNNKEL, per germline (reference sequence). The CDR3 is CASSSGLVSSYEQYF. Written as DNA, the CDR3 is TGTGCCAGCAGTTCTGGACTCGTTAGCTCCTACGAGCAGTACTTC.

This chain connects TRBV15 to TRBJ2-3; D might be TRBD1 (5 bases). The CDR3 is 18 amino acids. V shed 2 bases and J shed 4 bases, with 22 bases lying between them. Germline loops: CDR1 LNHNV, CDR2 YYDKDF (reference sequence). The DNA of the CDR3 is TGTGCCACCAGCAGACCCAACGCAGGGTGGGCGGTGGCAGATACGCAGTATTTT. It is translated as CATSRPNAGWAVADTQYF.

This clone was seen more than once but under ten times. The chain uses TRBV29-1 and TRBJ2-1, with 13 bases that match TRBD2. The CDR3 runs to 19 residues. CDR1 is SQVTM and CDR2 is ANQGSEA in the germline V gene. Unmatched junction bases numbered 15, after V lost 7 bases and J lost 0 bases. Here the CDR3 reads CSADGTSGIVKSSYNEQFF. In nucleotides, the CDR3 is TGCAGCGCCGATGGGACTAGCGGGATAGTTAAGAGCTCCTACAATGAGCAGTTCTTC.

DNA of the CDR3: TGTGCCAGCAGCCCTTTCACCTCCCCTAGCGGTCGGAGCACAGATACGCAGTATTTT. This sequence encodes CASSPFTSPSGRSTDTQYF. V gene TRBV7-2 combines with J gene TRBJ2-3, with 7 bases that match TRBD2. Germline trimming cut 5 bases from V and 0 bases from J; bases unmatched to any gene: 17. From germline, CDR1 is SGHTA and CDR2 FQGNSA. The CDR3 runs 19 residues.

With respect to this clone: This sample includes further DNA sequences coding for the same CDR3. J is TRBJ2-2 and V is TRBV18, with D possibly matching TRBD1 (5 bases). This CDR3 is built from 15 residues. CDR1 and CDR2 (germline): KGHSH, LQKENI. V lost 1 base to trimming and J lost 2 bases, with 8 bases between them. This CDR3 reads CASSPRQGNTGELFF. CDR3 bases: TGTGCCAGCTCACCACGGCAGGGAAACACCGGGGAGCTGTTTTTT. Combining the CDR3 with reference TRBV18 and TRBJ2-2 gives the whole variable domain NAGVMQNPRHLVRRRGQEARLRCSPMKGHSHVYWYRQLPEEGLKFMVYLQKENIIDESGMPKERFSAEFPKEGPSILRIQQVVRGDSAAYFCASSPRQGNTGELFFGEGSRLTVL.

This clone was picked up one time. The chain links TRBV9 to TRBJ2-7, with D perhaps TRBD2 (7 bases). The CDR3 runs 16 residues. CDR1 is SGDLS and CDR2 is YYNGEE in the germline V gene. Between the trimmed V and J ends, which lost 0 bases and 4 bases, there was a span of 17 bases. CDR3 in amino acids: CASSVGGGQSKYEQYF. The CDR3 DNA reads TGTGCCAGCAGCGTAGGGGGGGGCCAGAGCAAGTACGAGCAGTACTTC.

The chain has TRBV7-9 and TRBJ2-7; TRBD1 matches at 8 bases. This CDR3 is 15 amino acids long. CDR1 SEHNR and CDR2 FQNEAQ come from the germline V gene (reference sequence). V shed 4 bases and J 5 bases; nucleotides not matched to a gene: 10. CDR3 sequence: CASSSPSRGQDEQYF. The CDR3 bases are TGTGCCAGCAGCTCCCCGTCCAGGGGGCAGGACGAGCAGTACTTC.

V usage is TRBV5-4 and J usage is TRBJ2-7; 8 nucleotides line up with TRBD2. This CDR3 is 14 amino acids long. Germline V gives CDR1 SGHNT, CDR2 YYREEE (reference sequence). V dropped 1 base and J dropped 7; count of bases not matched to a gene: 7. The CDR3 here is CASSLPGTRGEQYF. The CDR3 DNA reads TGTGCCAGCAGCTTGCCCGGGACTAGGGGTGAGCAGTACTTC.

This clone was seen a single time. The chain couples TRBV3-1 (or the pseudogene TRBV3-2) to TRBJ2-7; D call uncertain. Deletions cut 1 base from V and 7 bases from J, with 11 bases between. The CDR3 totals 13 residues. Germline assignment: CDR1 LGHDT and CDR2 YNNKEL (reference sequence). The CDR3 reads CASSQVPSVEQYF. As DNA, the CDR3 is TGTGCCAGCAGCCAAGTTCCTTCGGTGGAGCAGTACTTC.

There are a few counts of this clone. The chain links TRBV29-1 to TRBJ1-2; 7 bases map to TRBD1. This CDR3 spans 11 amino acids. Germline V CDR1 and CDR2: SQVTM, ANQGSEA. The trim removed 7 bases at V and 4 bases at J, leaving 3 bases unmatched. This CDR3 reads CSGTGAYGYTF. The CDR3 nucleotides are TGCAGCGGAACAGGGGCCTATGGCTACACCTTC.

This chain uses TRBV19 with TRBJ1-6; a possible D gene is TRBD1 (6 bases). There are 15 residues in the CDR3. CDR1 and CDR2 (germline): LNHDA, SQIVND (reference sequence). Trimming removed 4 bases from V and 7 bases from J, with 14 bases in between. CDR3 residues: CASSRTTGQNSPLHF. The CDR3 DNA reads as TGTGCCAGTAGTAGAACCACAGGGCAAAATTCACCCCTCCACTTT.

This clone is a singleton in its sample. The V and J genes are TRBV19 and TRBJ2-1, with a weak D call TRBD2 (6 bases). Germline V gene lookup returns CDR1 LNHDA and CDR2 SQIVND (reference sequence). Trimming cost V 5 bases and J 4 bases, with 9 bases left between them. CDR3 length: 13 amino acids. CDR3 DNA sequence: TGTGCCAGTAGTCCCCGGGGGTACAATGAGCAGTTCTTC. This codes for CASSPRGYNEQFF.

The chain carries TRBV24-1 and TRBJ2-2, with TRBD2 matching over 8 bases. CDR3 length: 14 residues. V was pared by 9 bases and J by 5 bases, with 7 bases of the junction left unmatched. Germline V lookup: CDR1 KGHDR, CDR2 SFDVKD. The CDR3 nucleotides read TGTGCCACCGAAGCCGGGACTAGGACCGGGGAGCTGTTTTTT. The encoded protein is CATEAGTRTGELFF.

This clone was seen only a few times. The chain employs TRBV24-1 and TRBJ2-2, with D maybe TRBD1 (5 bases). The CDR3 covers 13 residues. V lost 8 bases and J 8 bases, leaving 14 bases between the germline ends. The germline CDR1 and CDR2 sequences are KGHDR and SFDVKD. The CDR3 protein is CATKARVAGELFF. As DNA, the CDR3 is TGTGCCACCAAGGCCAGGGTGGCGGGGGAGCTGTTTTTT.

The chain is built from TRBV11-3 and TRBJ2-2, with 15 bases aligning to TRBD2. The CDR3 spans 18 residues. Germline lookup yields CDR1 SGHNT and CDR2 YENEEA. After removal of 5 bases from V and 4 bases from J, the junction contained 8 bases not matched to a gene. The CDR3 is CASSPGTSGRKGTGELFF. CDR3 nucleotide sequence: TGTGCCAGCAGCCCTGGGACTAGCGGGAGGAAGGGCACCGGGGAGCTGTTTTTT.

This clone was counted between two and nine times. V usage is TRBV7-2 and J usage is TRBJ2-7, with 8 bases fitting TRBD1. The CDR3 loop spans 18 amino acids. The J segment lost 6 bases and the V segment lost 2 bases, leaving 18 bases of the junction unmatched. CDR1 is SGHTA, CDR2 FQGNSA, per germline. Here the CDR3 reads CASSLTGTGTGEYGEQYF. The CDR3 DNA reads TGTGCCAGCAGCTTAACCGGGACAGGAACGGGAGAATATGGCGAGCAGTACTTC.

In DNA, the CDR3 is TGTGCCAGCAGCGTTTGGGGGAGGGCCACAGATACGCAGTATTTT. It is translated as CASSVWGRATDTQYF. V gene TRBV9 combines with J gene TRBJ2-3, with 7 bases identical to TRBD2. Germline CDR1 is SGDLS and CDR2 is YYNGEE. V dropped 2 bases and J dropped 2; count of bases not matched to a gene: 5. CDR3 length: 15 amino acids.

In its sample, this clone was seen once. The V call is TRBV20-1, the J call TRBJ1-4, with TRBD1 matching 7 bases. The CDR3 has 13 amino acids. Per germline, CDR1 DFQATT and CDR2 SNEGSKA (reference sequence). Losses at the gene ends were 3 bases for V and 7 bases for J; bases not matched to a gene: 5. CDR3 nucleotide sequence: TGCAGTGCTAGTCCCGGGACAGTTGAAAAACTGTTTTTT. It yields the protein CSASPGTVEKLFF.

This clone was seen only a few times. The DNA of the CDR3 is TGCGCCAGCAGCCAGGAGGGACGAAACTACGAGCAGTACTTC. It yields the protein CASSQEGRNYEQYF. This chain uses TRBV4-3 with TRBJ2-7; a weak D match, TRBD2 (6 bases). Germline V gene lookup returns CDR1 LGHNA and CDR2 YSLEER. Trimming cost V 3 bases and J 3 bases, with 12 bases left between them. The CDR3 has 14 residues.

The rearrangement uses TRBV27 and TRBJ2-3; tentatively, D is TRBD1 (6 bases). The CDR3 sequence is 15 residues long. Germline CDR1 MNHEY, CDR2 SMNVEV (reference sequence). V shed 2 bases and J shed 0 bases, with 9 bases lying between them. In nucleotides, the CDR3 is TGTGCCAGCAGTTTAGGGACAACTAGCACAGATACGCAGTATTTT. It translates to CASSLGTTSTDTQYF.

CDR3 region: CASALLAGVSYNEQFF. The CDR3 DNA is TGTGCCAGCGCCTTGCTAGCGGGAGTCTCCTACAATGAGCAGTTCTTC. The chain is built from TRBV3-1 (or the pseudogene TRBV3-2) and TRBJ2-1, with 10 bases identical to TRBD2. The germline CDR1 and CDR2 sequences are LGHDT and YNNKEL (reference sequence). The J segment lost 0 bases and the V segment lost 8 bases, leaving 7 bases of the junction unmatched. This CDR3 contains 16 residues.

Details on this clone: Other nucleotide sequences in the sample specify the same CDR3. The genes are TRBV7-2 and TRBJ2-1; perhaps TRBD2 as D (5 bases). V lost 1 base and J lost 5, with 12 bases in between. The CDR3 loop spans 15 amino acids. Germline CDR1 SGHTA, CDR2 FQGNSA. CDR3 residues: CASSLDRGVHNEQFF. In DNA form, the CDR3 reads TGTGCCAGCAGCTTAGACCGGGGAGTCCACAATGAGCAGTTCTTC.